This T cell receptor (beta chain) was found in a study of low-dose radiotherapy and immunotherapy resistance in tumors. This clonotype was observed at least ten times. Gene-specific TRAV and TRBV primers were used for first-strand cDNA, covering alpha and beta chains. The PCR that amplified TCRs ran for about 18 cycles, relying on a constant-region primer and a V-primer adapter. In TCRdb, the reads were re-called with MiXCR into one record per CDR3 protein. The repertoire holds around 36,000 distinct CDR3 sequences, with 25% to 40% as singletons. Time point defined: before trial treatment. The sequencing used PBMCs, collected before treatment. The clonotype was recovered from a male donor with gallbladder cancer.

CDR3 loop: CASMGGVNTGELFF. The DNA for the CDR3 is TGCGCTAGTATGGGGGGGGTGAACACCGGGGAGCTGTTTTTT. This chain links TRBV29-1 with TRBJ2-2, with TRBD2 matching over 7 bases. Germline V gene data show CDR1 as SQVTM and CDR2 as ANQGSEA. The CDR3 loop spans 14 amino acids.